The clone carrying this T cell receptor beta chain was seen ten or more times. This entry is derived from a study of T cells in Graves' hyperthyroidism and ophthalmopathy. Trimming cost V 1 base and J 4 bases; bases outside gene matches: 9. Germline assignment: CDR1 LGHDT and CDR2 YNNKEL (reference sequence). This CDR3 is built from 17 residues. It was RNA transcripts that yielded the amplified TCR beta CDR3 regions. TCR CDR3 underwent first-round RT-PCR with the HTBI primer set. MiXCR was run by TCRdb on the multiplex PCR reads, yielding one entry per CDR3 protein. The sample includes fewer than 400,000 distinct CDR3 sequences, 15% to 19% of them seen just once. Hyperthyroidism in the patients, aged 18 to 65, was newly diagnosed and under 2 months in duration.

Material: blood. This chain connects TRBV3-1 to TRBJ2-1, with TRBD2 identical over 8 bases. This clonotype originated in a woman between 18 and 29 years old with Graves' hyperthyroidism that later progressed to Graves' ophthalmopathy. This CDR3 reads CASSQVGGTSSYNEQFF. As DNA, the CDR3 is TGTGCCAGCAGCCAAGTCGGCGGGACTAGTTCTTACAATGAGCAGTTCTTC.